The rows below give T cell receptor beta chains drawn from one sample of a study of T cell changes during pregnancy in multiple sclerosis. The data were produced by immunoSEQ multiplex PCR, yet TCRdb's version contains in-frame clones alone and is incomplete. The sample records over 2,000 clones, 80% being singletons. The sequenced sample consisted of CD4+ T cells from PBMCs (not recorded whether the cells were cultured). The receptors originated from a female patient with multiple sclerosis, enrolled in a pregnancy study. Some clones in this sample may be carry-over from other donors' samples. The CDR3 runs from the conserved cysteine through the conserved F or W. Fields, in order: D gene, V gene, J gene, clone size, CDR3 protein, CDR3 DNA. A D gene is named only where the DNA matches it firmly. Size is omitted from some rows. Given values are once, few, many or a class for expanded clones.

D: .
V: TRBV7-9
J: TRBJ2-5
size: .
CDR3: CASSKLETQYF
DNA: TGTGCCAGCAGCAAGTTAGAGACCCAGTACTTC

D: .
V: TRBV11-2
J: TRBJ1-4
size: .
CDR3: CASSLDHARRGANEKLFF
DNA: TGTGCCAGCAGCTTAGATCATGCCCGGAGGGGTGCTAATGAAAAACTGTTTTTT

D: .
V: TRBV6-1
J: TRBJ1-4
size: .
CDR3: CASSEARAGPATNEKLFF
DNA: TGTGCCAGCAGTGAAGCGCGAGCAGGGCCTGCAACTAATGAAAAACTGTTTTTT

D: .
V: TRBV29-1
J: TRBJ2-3
size: .
CDR3: CSVEVGRTRDTQYF
DNA: TGCAGCGTTGAAGTCGGGCGGACGAGGGATACGCAGTATTTT

D: TRBD1
V: TRBV9
J: TRBJ2-1
size: .
CDR3: CASSERTGSRNEQFF
DNA: TGTGCCAGCAGCGAGCGGACAGGATCGCGAAATGAGCAGTTCTTC

D: .
V: TRBV2
J: TRBJ1-2
size: .
CDR3: CASSERGGWHGYTF
DNA: TGTGCCAGCAGTGAAAGGGGGGGCTGGCATGGCTACACCTTC

D: .
V: TRBV6-5
J: TRBJ1-2
size: few
CDR3: CASSYSAPGAYGYTF
DNA: TGTGCCAGCAGTTACTCTGCGCCGGGGGCGTATGGCTACACCTTC

D: .
V: TRBV5-1
J: TRBJ1-1
size: .
CDR3: CASSFGQSLEAFF
DNA: TGCGCCAGCAGCTTCGGTCAGAGCCTTGAAGCTTTCTTT

D: TRBD1
V: TRBV5-1
J: TRBJ2-7
size: .
CDR3: CASSATGADYEQYF
DNA: TGCGCCAGCAGCGCGACAGGGGCCGACTACGAGCAGTACTTC

D: .
V: TRBV7-7
J: TRBJ2-1
size: .
CDR3: CASSLEGSSYNEQFF
DNA: TGTGCCAGCAGCTTAGAAGGGAGCTCCTACAATGAGCAGTTCTTC

D: .
V: TRBV19
J: TRBJ1-5
size: few
CDR3: CASSTPTGLSNQPQHF
DNA: TGTGCCAGTAGTACCCCGACAGGCCTTAGCAATCAGCCCCAGCATTTT

D: .
V: TRBV7-1
J: TRBJ2-6
size: .
CDR3: CASSPHIRGQSRANVLTF
DNA: TGTGCCAGCAGCCCTCACATACGAGGACAAAGTCGGGCCAACGTCCTGACTTTC

D: .
V: TRBV28
J: TRBJ2-7
size: .
CDR3: CASLGGPGVGYEQYF
DNA: TGTGCCAGCCTAGGGGGGCCGGGAGTAGGCTACGAGCAGTACTTC